Presented here are 28 T cell receptor beta chains from one specimen sequenced in a study of beta chain features in type 1 diabetes. The authors reverse transcribed all of the isolated RNA, so sequencing captured expressed TCRB transcripts. Libraries were prepared by immunoSEQ multiplex PCR; TCRdb keeps only in-frame clonotypes and omits some of them. Of roughly 370,000 clones in the sample, approximately 13% are singletons; the top ten hold roughly 0.035%. The specimen sequenced was naive CD4+ T cells from blood. These receptors came from a man aged 25-45 years in good health.

The genes are TRBV4-3 and TRBJ2-3; a possible D gene is TRBD1 (5 bases). Germline CDR1 LGHNA, CDR2 YSLEER. V lost 3 bases and J lost 6, with 13 bases in between. This CDR3 spans 14 amino acids. This chain's CDR3 is CASSQAPKGDTQYF. DNA of the CDR3: TGCGCCAGCAGCCAGGCCCCTAAGGGGGATACGCAGTATTTT.

The chain joins TRBV19 to TRBJ2-1, with D perhaps assigned TRBD1 or TRBD2 (5 bases each). V was pared by 7 bases and J by 10 bases, with 11 bases between. Germline V gene lookup returns CDR1 LNHDA and CDR2 SQIVND (reference sequence). The CDR3 extends over 11 amino acids. As DNA, the CDR3 is TGTGCCAGTAAGGGGCTAGCAGAGCAGTTCTTC. It specifies CASKGLAEQFF.

This clone was seen only a few times. The chain carries TRBV7-3 and TRBJ2-7; D ambiguous. The CDR3 consists of 13 residues. V lost 1 base and J lost 3, with 7 bases in between. Germline V lookup: CDR1 SGHTA, CDR2 FQGTGA. CDR3 sequence (DNA): TGTGCCAGCAGCTTAAATCAGGACTACGAGCAGTACGTC. Its translation is CASSLNQDYEQYV.

The J gene is TRBJ2-7, the V gene TRBV5-4; 10 bases line up with TRBD2. The CDR3 spans 14 residues. Germline V gene data show CDR1 as SGHNT and CDR2 as YYREEE (reference sequence). The V gene end was trimmed by 4 bases and the J gene end by 6 bases; junction bases not matched to a gene: 7. The CDR3 reads CASSKSAGGFEQYV. CDR3 DNA sequence: TGTGCCAGCAGCAAATCAGCGGGAGGGTTCGAGCAGTACGTC.

The chain is built from TRBV11-2 and TRBJ2-3; 7 bases agree with TRBD1. With 5 bases clipped from V and 0 bases from J, the junction kept 2 bases outside the gene matches. This CDR3 contains 14 residues. Germline lookup yields CDR1 SGHAT and CDR2 FQNNGV. CDR3 sequence (DNA): TGTGCCAGCAGCCGGGGACAGAGCACAGATACGCAGTATTTT. It translates to CASSRGQSTDTQYF.

The genes are TRBV9 and TRBJ2-5, with 9 bases matching TRBD2. The length of the CDR3 is 14 residues. The V gene end was trimmed by 5 bases and the J gene end by 2 bases; junction bases not matched to a gene: 4. Germline V gene data show CDR1 as SGDLS and CDR2 as YYNGEE. CDR3 nucleotide sequence: TGTGCCAGCAGTATAGCGGGGGCTCAAGAGACCCAGTACTTC. Translation gives CASSIAGAQETQYF. The complete variable domain, with remaining parts taken from reference TRBV9 and TRBJ2-5, reads DSGVTQTPKHLITATGQRVTLRCSPRSGDLSVYWYQQSLDQGLQFLIQYYNGEERAKGNILERFSAQQFPDLHSELNLSSLELGDSALYFCASSIAGAQETQYFGPGTRLLVL.

Remarks on this clone: Other DNA sequences in this sample translate to the same CDR3. V usage is TRBV29-1 and J usage is TRBJ1-1; no reliable D call. CDR3 size: 11 residues. The V end was cut by 6 bases, the J end by 1 base, with 6 bases between. The V gene's germline CDR1 is SQVTM and CDR2 ANQGSEA. CDR3: CSVGQNTEAFF. The CDR3 coding sequence is TGCAGCGTAGGTCAGAACACTGAAGCTTTCTTT.

This clone was counted a few times. The V gene is TRBV5-1, the J gene TRBJ1-3, with 7 bases fitting TRBD1. Germline V CDR1 and CDR2: SGHRS, YFSETQ. The V and J ends lost 4 bases and 1 base, in that order; junction bases with no gene match: 14. The CDR3 sequence is 18 residues long. The CDR3 nucleotides are TGCGCCAGCAGCCCAGGACAGGATCCCCGATCTTCTGGAAACACCATATATTTT. This codes for CASSPGQDPRSSGNTIYF.

The V and J genes are TRBV2 and TRBJ1-2, with a weak D call TRBD1 (5 bases). The CDR3 sequence is 13 residues long. Germline V gene sequence: CDR1 SNHLY, CDR2 FYNNEI. Trimming removed 6 bases from V and 7 bases from J, with 15 bases in between. CDR3 protein: CASRDRRGGGYTF. In nucleotides, the CDR3 is TGTGCCAGCAGAGACCGGAGGGGTGGTGGCTACACCTTC.

This chain uses TRBV12-5 with TRBJ2-4; 10 positions match TRBD2. Unmatched junction bases numbered 8, after V lost 0 bases and J lost 9 bases. There are 16 residues in the CDR3. CDR1 and CDR2 from the germline V gene are LGHNT and FRNRAP. The CDR3, as DNA: TGTGCTAGTGGTTTGGTAAGCGGGAGGGCCGGCAGCATTCAGTACTTC. Its protein product is CASGLVSGRAGSIQYF.

V usage is TRBV25-1 and J usage is TRBJ1-4; D gene unclear. Per the germline V gene, CDR1 is MGHDK and CDR2 is SYGVNS. The CDR3 is 12 residues long. V lost 4 bases and J 6 bases, leaving 6 bases between the germline ends. The DNA of the CDR3 is TGTGCCAGCAGTGTTTCTTATGAAAAACTGTTTTTT. Its translation is CASSVSYEKLFF.

This clone appeared a few times. The chain recombines TRBV1 with TRBJ1-3; the D call of TRBD1 is as the table states it, not checked on the DNA. TRBV1 is a pseudogene locus. The CDR3 loop spans 16 amino acids. CDR3 residues: CTSSQYQGHSGNTIYF. CDR3 in DNA: TGCACCAGCAGCCAATATCAGGGCCACTCTGGAAACACCATATATTTT.

This clone was detected many times. The genes are TRBV29-1 and TRBJ2-7; D gene unclear. Trimming removed 6 bases at V and 0 bases at J, with 12 bases between. Germline assignment: CDR1 SQVTM and CDR2 ANQGSEA. This CDR3 is built from 13 residues. In DNA form, the CDR3 reads TGCAGCGTCGCCCAGAGTCCCTCCTACGAGCAGTACTTC. Its translation: CSVAQSPSYEQYF.

V gene TRBV15 combines with J gene TRBJ1-1, with no clear D. CDR1 LNHNV and CDR2 YYDKDF come from the germline V gene (reference sequence). The CDR3 length is 13 residues. V gave up 5 bases and J gave up 1 base, with 8 bases separating them. CDR3 sequence reads: CATSGGENTEAFF. The DNA of the CDR3 is TGTGCCACCAGCGGCGGGGAGAACACTGAAGCTTTCTTT.

The rearrangement joins TRBV29-1 to TRBJ2-1; 7 positions match TRBD2. CDR1 is SQVTM and CDR2 is ANQGSEA in the germline V gene. V dropped 4 bases and J dropped 8; count of bases not matched to a gene: 8. CDR3 length equals 13 residues. The CDR3 sequence: CSVVGGSKDEQFF. The CDR3 region has the DNA TGCAGCGTTGTGGGCGGGAGTAAGGATGAGCAGTTCTTC.

The chain couples TRBV7-2 to TRBJ2-7; 11 bases agree with TRBD1. Trimming removed 3 bases from V and 6 bases from J; junction bases left unmatched: 7. There are 15 residues in the CDR3. Germline CDR1 reads SGHTA; CDR2 reads FQGNSA. Here the CDR3 DNA reads TGTGCCAGCAGCTTCCTGGACAGGGGGCCGGGCGAGCAGTACTTC. It specifies CASSFLDRGPGEQYF.

This clone occurred a few times. The sample carries other DNA sequences with the same CDR3. This chain connects TRBV19 to TRBJ1-1, with D possibly being TRBD1 (5 bases). CDR1 LNHDA and CDR2 SQIVND come from the germline V gene (reference sequence). This CDR3 has 12 amino acids. The V and J ends lost 3 bases and 5 bases respectively, with 7 bases between them. The CDR3 DNA is TGTGCCAGTAGTATGGGGGGAACTGAAGCTTTCTTT. This translates into CASSMGGTEAFF. Based on the CDR3 plus reference TRBV19 and TRBJ1-1, the full variable domain is DGGITQSPKYLFRKEGQNVTLSCEQNLNHDAMYWYRQDPGQGLRLIYYSQIVNDFQKGDIAEGYSVSREKKESFPLTVTSAQKNPTAFYLCASSMGGTEAFFGQGTRLTVV.

In this sample, this clone turned up many times. The chain uses TRBV7-9 and TRBJ2-1, with D perhaps matching TRBD2 (5 bases). Germline V gene sequence: CDR1 SEHNR, CDR2 FQNEAQ (reference sequence). The CDR3 extends over 13 amino acids. V shed 3 bases and J shed 6 bases, with 9 bases lying between them. The CDR3 DNA sequence: TGTGCCAGCAGCTTTCTAGCCCGCAATGAGCAGTTCTTC. Translating it yields CASSFLARNEQFF. The variable domain in full, with the rest retrieved from reference TRBV7-9 and TRBJ2-1, is DTGVSQNPRHKITKRGQNVTFRCDPISEHNRLYWYRQTLGQGPEFLTYFQNEAQLEKSRLLSDRFSAERPKGSFSTLEIQRTEQGDSAMYLCASSFLARNEQFFGPGTRLTVL.

J is TRBJ2-3 and V is TRBV6-6; 9 bases align to TRBD1. The CDR3 covers 15 residues. CDR1 and CDR2 from the germline V gene are MNHNY and SVGAGI (reference sequence). The junction had 8 bases not matched to a gene; V was cut back by 6 bases and J by 4 bases. The CDR3 here is CASSKRGQGPDTQYF. CDR3 DNA: TGTGCCAGCAGCAAAAGGGGACAGGGCCCAGATACGCAGTATTTT.

The CDR3 DNA reads as TGTGCCAGCTCACCACGACAGGGGGACCAAGAGACCCAGTACTTC. Its protein is CASSPRQGDQETQYF. The chain uses TRBV18 and TRBJ2-5, with 9 bases matching TRBD1. The germline gives CDR1 KGHSH, CDR2 LQKENI. This CDR3 has 15 amino acids. Trimming cost V 1 base and J 0 bases; bases outside gene matches: 0. Drawing the rest from reference TRBV18 and TRBJ2-5, the complete variable domain is NAGVMQNPRHLVRRRGQEARLRCSPMKGHSHVYWYRQLPEEGLKFMVYLQKENIIDESGMPKERFSAEFPKEGPSILRIQQVVRGDSAAYFCASSPRQGDQETQYFGPGTRLLVL.

This clone showed up just a few times. V is TRBV13 and J is TRBJ2-7; D is possibly TRBD1 (6 bases). The germline gives CDR1 PRHDT, CDR2 FYEKMQ (reference sequence). There are 14 residues in the CDR3. V lost 4 bases and J 2 bases, leaving 12 bases between the germline ends. DNA for the CDR3: TGTGCCAGCAGCTCCTCATGGACAGCCTACGAGCAGTACTTC. Translating gives CASSSSWTAYEQYF.

This sequence joins TRBV7-2 and TRBJ2-3; TRBD2 matches 7 bases. In germline, CDR1 is SGHTA, CDR2 FQGNSA. The J segment lost 1 base and the V segment lost 6 bases, leaving 10 bases of the junction unmatched. The CDR3 spans 16 residues. CDR3 loop: CASSSLSAGGTDTQYF. CDR3 sequence (DNA): TGTGCCAGCAGTTCCTTGTCGGCGGGAGGCACAGATACGCAGTATTTT.

The chain employs TRBV30 and TRBJ1-5; 8 positions agree with TRBD1. The CDR3 spans 14 residues. V lost 5 bases and J lost 5; bases outside the gene matches: 8. Germline CDR1 and CDR2: GTSNPN and SVGIG (reference sequence). The CDR3 reads CAWAPGGFYQPQHF. DNA for the CDR3: TGTGCCTGGGCCCCAGGGGGCTTCTATCAGCCCCAGCATTTT.

There are a few counts of this clone. The V call is TRBV25-1, the J call TRBJ2-7; TRBD2 agrees at 7 bases. Trimming cost V 2 bases and J 6 bases; bases outside gene matches: 4. Germline assignment: CDR1 MGHDK and CDR2 SYGVNS. This CDR3 spans 13 amino acids. The CDR3 loop is CASSEMTGGEQYF. The CDR3 DNA reads TGTGCCAGCAGTGAAATGACGGGGGGCGAGCAGTACTTC.

This clone was counted only a few times. V is TRBV7-3 and J is TRBJ1-3, with TRBD1 as a possible D gene (6 bases). V was trimmed by 5 bases and J by 2 bases, leaving 13 bases between them. The CDR3 runs 15 residues. Germline lookup yields CDR1 SGHTA and CDR2 FQGTGA. This chain's CDR3 is CASSPRGAAGNTIYF. The CDR3 nucleotides are TGTGCCAGCAGCCCCAGGGGAGCGGCTGGAAACACCATATATTTT. Supplemented by reference TRBV7-3 and TRBJ1-3, the full variable domain reads GAGVSQTPSNKVTEKGKYVELRCDPISGHTALYWYRQSLGQGPEFLIYFQGTGAADDSGLPNDRFFAVRPEGSVSTLKIQRTERGDSAVYLCASSPRGAAGNTIYFGEGSWLTVV.

V gene TRBV11-3 combines with J gene TRBJ1-2; D uncertain. CDR1 SGHNT and CDR2 YENEEA come from the germline V gene. There are 13 residues in the CDR3. With 8 bases removed from V and 5 bases from J, the gap between germline ends came to 15 bases. The DNA for the CDR3 is TGTGCCAGCTCAGGCCGCGGAATATATGGCTACACCTTC. It is translated as CASSGRGIYGYTF.

The chain uses TRBV29-1 and TRBJ2-5; no clear D. The DNA end favors TRBJ2-7, so the J call may be wrong. The CDR3 has 12 amino acids. The germline CDR1 and CDR2 sequences are SQVTM and ANQGSEA. CDR3 DNA: TGCAGCGTTGAAGGAGGTAACTACGAGCAGTACTTC. Protein sequence: CSVEGGNYEQYF.

The chain is built from TRBV5-1 and TRBJ2-1, with TRBD2 matching 9 bases. The V gene's germline CDR1 is SGHRS and CDR2 YFSETQ. Germline trimming cut 1 base from V and 9 bases from J; bases unmatched to any gene: 14. The CDR3 is made up of 17 amino acids. CDR3: CASSLFPSAGGQREQFF. CDR3 DNA sequence: TGCGCCAGCAGCTTGTTCCCCTCCGCGGGGGGGCAACGTGAGCAGTTCTTC.